The rows below give T cell receptor beta chains drawn from one sample of a study of T cell responses to AZD1222 COVID-19 vaccine. The method was immunoSEQ multiplex PCR; TCRdb's version includes in-frame clones alone and lacks a portion of them. The table lists about 160,000 clones, 92% of them singletons. Material: peripheral blood, obtained on day 0 of MenACWY control vaccination. Receptors were obtained from an adult in good health. The CDR3 runs from the conserved cysteine through the conserved F or W. Fields, in order: D gene, V gene, clone size, J gene, CDR3 DNA, CDR3 protein. The D gene is left open where the match is weak. Not all rows give a size; the values are once, few, many and, for expanded clones, a class.

D: -; V: TRBV7-2; size: -; J: TRBJ1-1; DNA: TGTGCCAGCACCGAGAGTAGAGGGGGGACTGAAGCTTTCTTT; CDR3: CASTESRGGTEAFF
D: -; V: TRBV6-2/TRBV6-3; size: -; J: TRBJ2-5; DNA: TGTGCCAGCAGTGCGCCAGGGGCCCAGTACTTC; CDR3: CASSAPGAQYF
D: -; V: TRBV11-2; size: -; J: TRBJ1-2; DNA: TGTGCCAGCAGCCGGGGCAGGGCCCATGGCTACACCTTC; CDR3: CASSRGRAHGYTF
D: TRBD2; V: TRBV30; size: -; J: TRBJ2-1; DNA: TGTGCCTGGTCGACAGCGGGAGGAGGATACAATGAGCAGTTCTTC; CDR3: CAWSTAGGGYNEQFF
D: -; V: TRBV5-6; size: -; J: TRBJ1-2; DNA: TGTGCCAGCAGCTACGGGCCAATCCGGATAAAAAGCAGCTATGGCTACACCTTC; CDR3: CASSYGPIRIKSSYGYTF
D: TRBD2; V: TRBV2; size: -; J: TRBJ2-3; DNA: TGTGCCAGCAGTACTAGCGGGATTGTCACAGATACGCAGTATTTT; CDR3: CASSTSGIVTDTQYF
D: -; V: TRBV7-6; size: -; J: TRBJ1-1; DNA: TGTGCCAGCAGCTTGAATGAGGGAACGCCTGAAGCTTTCTTT; CDR3: CASSLNEGTPEAFF
D: -; V: TRBV28; size: -; J: TRBJ1-1; DNA: TGTGCCAGCAGTCTGTTGACATACGCTGAAGCTTTCTTT; CDR3: CASSLLTYAEAFF
D: -; V: TRBV18; size: -; J: TRBJ1-1; DNA: TGTGCCAGCTCTGGGGAAACTGAAGCTTTCTTT; CDR3: CASSGETEAFF
D: -; V: TRBV9; size: -; J: TRBJ1-6; DNA: TGTGCCAGCAGCGTAGGTGACGGCTCCTATAATTCACCCCTCCACTTT; CDR3: CASSVGDGSYNSPLHF
D: TRBD1; V: TRBV5-1; size: once; J: TRBJ1-6; DNA: TGCGCCACCAAAGGACAGGAGACTTCACCCCTCCACTTT; CDR3: CATKGQETSPLHF
D: -; V: TRBV10-3; size: -; J: TRBJ2-7; DNA: TGTGCCATCAGTGGCATGGGGCGAAGCGGGGAGCAGTACTTC; CDR3: CAISGMGRSGEQYF
D: -; V: TRBV27; size: -; J: TRBJ1-6; DNA: TGTGCCAGCAAGACGACAGTCAATAATTCACCCCTCCACTTT; CDR3: CASKTTVNNSPLHF
D: TRBD2; V: TRBV7-2; size: -; J: TRBJ2-5; DNA: TGTGCCAGCAGCCCGTGGACTAGTGAAGAGACCCAGTACTTC; CDR3: CASSPWTSEETQYF
D: TRBD1; V: TRBV5-1; size: -; J: TRBJ1-4; DNA: TGCGCCAGCAGCCTTGGGACAGGGGGTGAAAAACTGTTTTTT; CDR3: CASSLGTGGEKLFF
D: -; V: TRBV13; size: -; J: TRBJ2-7; DNA: TGTGCCAGCAGCTTAGGTCCAGACAGGACCGTCGACGAGCAGTACTTC; CDR3: CASSLGPDRTVDEQYF
D: TRBD2; V: TRBV6-2/TRBV6-3; size: -; J: TRBJ2-3; DNA: TGTGCCAGCAGTGGAGGCGGGCTAGCGGAGTGGGATACGCAGTATTTT; CDR3: CASSGGGLAEWDTQYF
D: -; V: TRBV6-5; size: -; J: TRBJ1-2; DNA: TGTGCCAGCAGTTACTCGATAATGGGGGCCCTAAGCACCTTC; CDR3: CASSYSIMGALSTF
D: TRBD1; V: TRBV24-1; size: -; J: TRBJ1-5; DNA: TGTGCCACCAGTGCCACGACAGGGTCAAATCAGCCCCAGCATTTT; CDR3: CATSATTGSNQPQHF
D: -; V: TRBV7-7; size: -; J: TRBJ2-5; DNA: TGTGCCAGCAGCTTAGCGGGAGTGAGGGAAGAGACCCAGTACTTC; CDR3: CASSLAGVREETQYF
D: TRBD2; V: TRBV3-1/TRBV3-2; size: once; J: TRBJ2-7; DNA: TGTGCCAGCAGCCAAGATTGTCCAGCGGGAGGGCCGAAGCAGTACTTC; CDR3: CASSQDCPAGGPKQYF
D: -; V: TRBV2; size: -; J: TRBJ2-7; DNA: TGTGCCAGCAATTCTGGGTTCGAGCAGTACTTC; CDR3: CASNSGFEQYF
D: -; V: TRBV5-1; size: -; J: TRBJ1-3; DNA: TGCGCCAGCAGCCAGACGGTGGGAAGCTCTGGAAACACCATATATTTT; CDR3: CASSQTVGSSGNTIYF